Shown below are 20 T cell receptor beta chains from a single sample sequenced in a study of blood T cell repertoires in COVID-19. The assay was immunoSEQ multiplex PCR, and TCRdb's table has in-frame clones only and misses some. The sample carries about 300,000 clones, 85% to 90% recorded once. Sequencing was performed on PBMCs or T cells enriched from blood (not recorded which). All receptors derive from a woman between 18 and 29 years old with acute COVID-19.

CDR3: CASNSHREGTYNEQFF. In DNA, the CDR3 is TGTGCCAGCAATTCACATCGGGAGGGGACTTACAATGAGCAGTTCTTC. The V gene is TRBV27, the J gene TRBJ2-1; TRBD2 matches 8 bases. CDR1 is MNHEY, CDR2 SMNVEV, per germline (reference sequence). The CDR3 loop spans 16 amino acids. After removal of 7 bases from V and 4 bases from J, the junction contained 12 bases not matched to a gene.

This sequence joins TRBV19 and TRBJ1-5; no clear D. The CDR3 runs to 12 residues. Germline V gene data show CDR1 as LNHDA and CDR2 as SQIVND (reference sequence). Trimming left V 3 bases short and J 7 bases short, with 7 bases between. For the CDR3, the DNA is TGTGCCAGTAGTATCGTGTCCCAGCCCCAGCATTTT. It codes for CASSIVSQPQHF.

The V and J genes are TRBV19 and TRBJ2-3; D unclear. The CDR3 is 13 amino acids. Trimming shortened V by 3 bases and J by 2 bases, and 6 bases separated the two germline ends. Germline values: CDR1 LNHDA, CDR2 SQIVND (reference sequence). CDR3 in amino acids: CASSMRNTDTQYF. In DNA form, the CDR3 reads TGTGCCAGTAGTATGCGCAACACAGATACGCAGTATTTT.

The rearrangement joins TRBV27 to TRBJ1-1, with a weak D call TRBD1 (6 bases). The CDR3 length is 15 residues. Germline V gene lookup returns CDR1 MNHEY and CDR2 SMNVEV (reference sequence). V was clipped by 2 bases and J by 7 bases, with 17 bases between them. Here the CDR3 reads CASSLSRDTPSEAFF. The CDR3 nucleotides are TGTGCCAGCAGTTTAAGCCGGGACACCCCGAGTGAAGCTTTCTTT.

This chain uses TRBV9 with TRBJ1-2; D remains unclear. V lost 0 bases to trimming and J lost 8 bases, with 17 bases between them. In germline, CDR1 is SGDLS, CDR2 YYNGEE. The CDR3 has 15 residues. The CDR3 region is CASSVATSPLRGYTF. The CDR3 nucleotides read TGTGCCAGCAGCGTAGCTACATCCCCTTTGAGGGGCTACACCTTC.

This chain joins TRBV5-5 and TRBJ2-7; tentatively, D is TRBD1 (6 bases). V dropped 5 bases and J dropped 2 bases, with 17 bases sitting between them. CDR1 is SGHKS and CDR2 is YYEKEE in the germline V gene (reference sequence). The CDR3 is 15 residues long. The CDR3 sequence: CASRSDSPGTYEQYF. In DNA form, the CDR3 reads TGTGCCAGCAGATCGGACAGCCCAGGGACCTACGAGCAGTACTTC.

The rearrangement uses TRBV7-9 and TRBJ1-6; 8 positions match TRBD1. J was trimmed by 5 bases and V by 0 bases; bases with no gene match: 6. This CDR3 contains 17 residues. Germline-derived CDR1 and CDR2 are SEHNR and FQNEAQ (reference sequence). The CDR3 here is CASSLAYGGQDNSPLHF. CDR3 DNA: TGTGCCAGCAGCTTAGCGTATGGGGGACAGGATAATTCACCCCTCCACTTT.

The gene calls are TRBV28 and TRBJ2-5; TRBD2 might be the D (6 bases). V lost 2 bases to trimming and J lost 6 bases, with 16 bases between them. CDR1 is MDHEN, CDR2 SYDVKM, per germline. This CDR3 is 15 amino acids long. CDR3: CASSLDPSASKTQYF. CDR3 nucleotide sequence: TGTGCCAGCAGTTTAGATCCTAGCGCCTCTAAGACCCAGTACTTC.

The chain couples TRBV11-2 to TRBJ1-1; D perhaps matches TRBD1 (6 bases). The ends were cut back, 7 bases at V and 0 bases at J, with 24 bases in the middle. The CDR3 totals 18 residues. CDR1 SGHAT and CDR2 FQNNGV come from the germline V gene. CDR3 nucleotide sequence: TGTGCCAGCATTTCAGGGGAGTACATCGAGGGCCTGAACACTGAAGCTTTCTTT. This encodes CASISGEYIEGLNTEAFF. The complete variable domain, with remaining parts taken from reference TRBV11-2 and TRBJ1-1, reads EAGVAQSPRYKIIEKRQSVAFWCNPISGHATLYWYQQILGQGPKLLIQFQNNGVVDDSQLPKDRFSAERLKGVDSTLKIQPAKLEDSAVYLCASISGEYIEGLNTEAFFGQGTRLTVV.

The V call is TRBV12-3 or TRBV12-4, the J call TRBJ1-1, with 9 positions matching TRBD1. The CDR3 is made up of 13 amino acids. V shed 8 bases, J shed 8 bases, and the junction held 9 bases outside the gene matches. The CDR3 region is CASGGQGSTEAFF. The DNA of the CDR3 is TGTGCCAGCGGCGGACAGGGGTCTACCGAAGCTTTCTTT.

The rearrangement links TRBV27 to TRBJ2-1; TRBD1 might be the D (5 bases). The ends were cut back, 5 bases at V and 2 bases at J, with 19 bases in the middle. Germline CDR1 and CDR2: MNHEY and SMNVEV (reference sequence). The CDR3 has 17 residues. This chain's CDR3 is CASSPLQAYITYNEQFF. CDR3 DNA sequence: TGTGCCAGCAGTCCACTACAGGCGTATATCACCTACAATGAGCAGTTCTTC.

With respect to this clone: This sample includes further DNA sequences coding for the same CDR3. The chain employs TRBV28 and TRBJ1-2, with a possible D match to TRBD1 (6 bases). The CDR3 length is 12 residues. Trimming took off 3 bases at V and 7 bases at J, with 9 bases between the two ends. Germline V gives CDR1 MDHEN, CDR2 SYDVKM. The CDR3 sequence is CASSFRGSGYTF. Here the CDR3 DNA reads TGTGCCAGCAGTTTTAGGGGGTCTGGCTACACCTTC.

The rearrangement links TRBV9 to TRBJ1-1; 7 bases fit TRBD1. This CDR3 is built from 13 residues. The germline CDR1 and CDR2 sequences are SGDLS and YYNGEE. Losses at the gene ends were 4 bases for V and 5 bases for J; bases not matched to a gene: 5. CDR3 nucleotides: TGTGCCAGCAGCTATACAGGGGTAACTGAAGCTTTCTTT. Protein: CASSYTGVTEAFF. Variable domain in full (rest from reference TRBV9 and TRBJ1-1): DSGVTQTPKHLITATGQRVTLRCSPRSGDLSVYWYQQSLDQGLQFLIQYYNGEERAKGNILERFSAQQFPDLHSELNLSSLELGDSALYFCASSYTGVTEAFFGQGTRLTVV.

The chain links TRBV6-5 to TRBJ2-1, with D maybe TRBD1 (5 bases). V was cut by 1 base and J by 8 bases, with 12 bases left in between. CDR1 and CDR2 (germline): MNHEY, SVGAGI. The CDR3 has 14 amino acids. This chain's CDR3 is CASSYFRQGDEQFF. The CDR3 DNA reads TGTGCCAGCAGTTACTTCAGGCAGGGTGATGAGCAGTTCTTC.

V and J are TRBV24-1 and TRBJ2-7, with 7 bases matching TRBD1. Trimming cost V 5 bases and J 2 bases; bases outside gene matches: 8. Per the germline V gene, CDR1 is KGHDR and CDR2 is SFDVKD. The CDR3 contains 15 residues. CDR3 amino acids: CATSAPRTGAYEQYF. CDR3 in DNA: TGTGCCACCAGTGCCCCCCGAACAGGGGCCTACGAGCAGTACTTC.

The rearrangement uses TRBV27 and TRBJ1-5; TRBD1 matches at 9 bases. The CDR3 extends over 21 amino acids. V was pared by 2 bases and J by 1 base, with 18 bases of the junction left unmatched. Germline-derived CDR1 and CDR2 are MNHEY and SMNVEV (reference sequence). The CDR3 region is CASSLRGVGTGIFRSNQPQHF. The CDR3 region has the DNA TGTGCCAGCAGTTTAAGGGGGGTCGGGACAGGGATCTTTCGGAGCAATCAGCCCCAGCATTTT.

The J gene is TRBJ2-7, the V gene TRBV4-2; 10 bases map to TRBD2. The junction had 6 bases not matched to a gene; V was cut back by 4 bases and J by 0 bases. Germline V gene sequence: CDR1 LGHNA, CDR2 YNFKEQ. The CDR3 sequence is 16 residues long. The CDR3 protein is CASSLRTSGISYEQYF. In DNA form, the CDR3 reads TGTGCCAGCAGCCTCCGGACTAGCGGCATCTCCTACGAGCAGTACTTC.

The CDR3 protein is CASSWGHAEKLFF. The CDR3 DNA follows: TGCGCCAGCAGCTGGGGACACGCTGAAAAACTGTTTTTT. This chain links TRBV5-1 with TRBJ1-4, with D possibly being TRBD1 (6 bases). The CDR3 contains 13 residues. The V end lost 3 bases, the J end lost 7 bases, and 10 bases lay between the germline ends. CDR1 and CDR2 (germline): SGHRS, YFSETQ.

CDR3 nucleotide sequence: TGTGCCACCAGTGCCGAGACAGGGGGTAGCAATCAGCCCCAGCATTTT. Its translation is CATSAETGGSNQPQHF. V is TRBV24-1 and J is TRBJ1-5, with 9 bases aligning to TRBD1. Germline V CDR1 and CDR2: KGHDR, SFDVKD. The CDR3 is 16 amino acids. The ends lost 5 bases at V and 0 bases at J; junction bases unmatched: 4.

The chain uses TRBV7-3 and TRBJ2-1; TRBD2 agrees at 9 bases. Germline V CDR1 and CDR2: SGHTA, FQGTGA. The J segment lost 8 bases and the V segment lost 4 bases, leaving 15 bases of the junction unmatched. This CDR3 contains 17 residues. DNA for the CDR3: TGTGCCAGCAGCTCCCCCGAGAATAGCGGGAGCAAGGATGAGCAGTTCTTC. Translation: CASSSPENSGSKDEQFF.